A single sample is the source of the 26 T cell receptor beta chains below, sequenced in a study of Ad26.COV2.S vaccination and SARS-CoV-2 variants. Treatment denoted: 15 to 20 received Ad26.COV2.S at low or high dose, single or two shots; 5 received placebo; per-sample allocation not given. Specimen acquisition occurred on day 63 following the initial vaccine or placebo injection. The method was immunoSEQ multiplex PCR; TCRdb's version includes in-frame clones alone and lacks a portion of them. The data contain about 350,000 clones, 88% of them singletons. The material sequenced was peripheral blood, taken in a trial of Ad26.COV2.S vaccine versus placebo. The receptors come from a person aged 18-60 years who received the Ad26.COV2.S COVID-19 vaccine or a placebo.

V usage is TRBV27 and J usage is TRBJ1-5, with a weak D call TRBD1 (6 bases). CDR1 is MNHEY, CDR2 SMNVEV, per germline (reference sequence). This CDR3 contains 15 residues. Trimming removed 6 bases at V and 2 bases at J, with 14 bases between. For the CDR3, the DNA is TGTGCCAGCAGACTCAGGGGTGGAGGCAATCAGCCCCAGCATTTT. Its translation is CASRLRGGGNQPQHF.

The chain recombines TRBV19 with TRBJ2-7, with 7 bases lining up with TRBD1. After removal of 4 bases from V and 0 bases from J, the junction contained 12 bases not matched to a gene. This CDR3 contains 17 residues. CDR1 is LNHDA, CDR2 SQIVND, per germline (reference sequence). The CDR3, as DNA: TGTGCCAGTAGTAAGATGGCTGGGACAGTGAGCTCCTACGAGCAGTACTTC. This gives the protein CASSKMAGTVSSYEQYF.

CDR3 nucleotide sequence: TGTGCCTGGGTTATAGCGGGTTCGAACATTCAGTACTTC. The encoded protein is CAWVIAGSNIQYF. The chain carries TRBV30 and TRBJ2-4; the match to TRBD2 covers 7 bases. Trimming took 5 bases from V and 7 from J; bases not matched to a gene: 8. The V gene's germline CDR1 is GTSNPN and CDR2 SVGIG (reference sequence). There are 13 residues in the CDR3.

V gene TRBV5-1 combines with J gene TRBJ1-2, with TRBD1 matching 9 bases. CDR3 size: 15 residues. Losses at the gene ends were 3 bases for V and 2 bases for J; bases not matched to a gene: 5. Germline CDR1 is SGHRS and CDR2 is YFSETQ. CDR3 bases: TGCGCCAGCAGCTCCACGACAGGGGGAAACTATGGCTACACCTTC. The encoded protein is CASSSTTGGNYGYTF.

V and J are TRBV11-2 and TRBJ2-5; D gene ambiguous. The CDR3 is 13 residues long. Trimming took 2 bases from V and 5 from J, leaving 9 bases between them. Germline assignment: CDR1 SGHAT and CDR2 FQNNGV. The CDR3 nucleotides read TGTGCCAGCAGCTTATTCGGGCTCGAGACCCAGTACTTC. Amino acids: CASSLFGLETQYF.

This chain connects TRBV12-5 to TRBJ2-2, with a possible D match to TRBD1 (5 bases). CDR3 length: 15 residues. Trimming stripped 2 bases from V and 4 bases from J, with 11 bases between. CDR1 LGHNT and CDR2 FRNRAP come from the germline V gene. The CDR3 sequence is CASGLPVQGTGELFF. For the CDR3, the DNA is TGTGCTAGTGGTTTGCCGGTTCAGGGCACCGGGGAGCTGTTTTTT.

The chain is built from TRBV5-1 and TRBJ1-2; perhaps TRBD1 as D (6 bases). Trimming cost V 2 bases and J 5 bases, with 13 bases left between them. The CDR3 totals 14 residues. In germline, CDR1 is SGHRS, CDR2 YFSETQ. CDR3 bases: TGCGCCAGCAGCTTTAACAGGGATACTTATGGCTACACCTTC. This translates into CASSFNRDTYGYTF.

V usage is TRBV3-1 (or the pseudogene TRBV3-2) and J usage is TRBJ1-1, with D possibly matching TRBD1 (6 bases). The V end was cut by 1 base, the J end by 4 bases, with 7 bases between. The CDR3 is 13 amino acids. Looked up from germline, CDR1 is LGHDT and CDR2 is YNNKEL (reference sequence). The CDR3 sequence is CASSQVRGTEAFF. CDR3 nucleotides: TGTGCCAGCAGCCAAGTCAGGGGCACTGAAGCTTTCTTT.

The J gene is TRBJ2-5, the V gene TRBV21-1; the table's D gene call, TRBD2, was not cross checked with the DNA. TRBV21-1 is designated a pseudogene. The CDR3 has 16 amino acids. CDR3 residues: CASIPGVGGSEETQYF. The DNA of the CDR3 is TGTGCCAGCATTCCGGGAGTAGGTGGCTCAGAAGAGACCCAGTACTTC.

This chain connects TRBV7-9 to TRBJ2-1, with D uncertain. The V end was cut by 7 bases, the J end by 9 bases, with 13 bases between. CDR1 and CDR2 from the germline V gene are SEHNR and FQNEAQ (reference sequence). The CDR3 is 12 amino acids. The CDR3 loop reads CASTIRLGEQFF. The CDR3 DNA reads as TGTGCCAGCACCATTCGGCTTGGTGAGCAGTTCTTC.

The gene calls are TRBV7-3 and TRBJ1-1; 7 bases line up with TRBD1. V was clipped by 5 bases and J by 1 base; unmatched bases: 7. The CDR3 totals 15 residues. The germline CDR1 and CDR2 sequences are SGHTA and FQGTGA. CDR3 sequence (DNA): TGTGCCAGCAGCACCCCACAGGGGAGGAACACTGAAGCTTTCTTT. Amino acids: CASSTPQGRNTEAFF.

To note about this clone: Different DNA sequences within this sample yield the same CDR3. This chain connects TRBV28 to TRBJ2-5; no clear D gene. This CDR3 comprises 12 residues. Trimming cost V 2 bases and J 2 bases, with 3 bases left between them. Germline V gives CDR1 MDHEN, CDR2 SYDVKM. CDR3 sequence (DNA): TGTGCCAGCAGTTTACTTCAAGAGACCCAGTACTTC. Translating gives CASSLLQETQYF.

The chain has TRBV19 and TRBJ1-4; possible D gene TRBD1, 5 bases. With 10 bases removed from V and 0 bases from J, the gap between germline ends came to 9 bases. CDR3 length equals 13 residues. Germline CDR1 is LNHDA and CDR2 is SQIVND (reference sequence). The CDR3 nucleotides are TGTGCCACCAGGGACGCAACTAATGAAAAACTGTTTTTT. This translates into CATRDATNEKLFF.

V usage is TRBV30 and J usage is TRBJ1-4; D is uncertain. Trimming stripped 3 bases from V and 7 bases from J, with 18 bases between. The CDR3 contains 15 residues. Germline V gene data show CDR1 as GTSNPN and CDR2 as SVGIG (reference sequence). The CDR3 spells CAWSPSAEEGEKLFF. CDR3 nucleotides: TGTGCCTGGAGCCCGTCGGCCGAAGAGGGTGAAAAACTGTTTTTT.

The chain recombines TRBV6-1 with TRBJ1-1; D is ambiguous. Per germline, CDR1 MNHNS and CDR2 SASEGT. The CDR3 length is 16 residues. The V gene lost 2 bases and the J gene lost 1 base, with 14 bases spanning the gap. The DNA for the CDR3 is TGTGCCAGCAGTGAACGTCCCCACACAGAGAACACTGAAGCTTTCTTT. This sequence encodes CASSERPHTENTEAFF.

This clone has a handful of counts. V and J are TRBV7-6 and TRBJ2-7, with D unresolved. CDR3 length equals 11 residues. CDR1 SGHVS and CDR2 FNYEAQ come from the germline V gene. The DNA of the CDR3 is TGTGCCAGCAGCATTCGAAGGGCATTAGCCGTC. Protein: CASSIRRALAV.

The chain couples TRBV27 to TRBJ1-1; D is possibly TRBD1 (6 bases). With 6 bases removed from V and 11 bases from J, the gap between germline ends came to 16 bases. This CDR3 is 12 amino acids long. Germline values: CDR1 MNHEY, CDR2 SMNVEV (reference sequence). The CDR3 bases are TGTGCCAGCAGGCCCCAAGGGGGGTTTGCTTTCTTT. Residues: CASRPQGGFAFF.

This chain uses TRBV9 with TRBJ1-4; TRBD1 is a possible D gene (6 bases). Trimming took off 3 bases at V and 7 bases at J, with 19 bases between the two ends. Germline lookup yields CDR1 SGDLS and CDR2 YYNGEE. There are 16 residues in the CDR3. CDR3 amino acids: CASSESNGQRVEKLFF. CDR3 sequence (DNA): TGTGCCAGCAGCGAGTCAAACGGACAGCGAGTTGAAAAACTGTTTTTT.

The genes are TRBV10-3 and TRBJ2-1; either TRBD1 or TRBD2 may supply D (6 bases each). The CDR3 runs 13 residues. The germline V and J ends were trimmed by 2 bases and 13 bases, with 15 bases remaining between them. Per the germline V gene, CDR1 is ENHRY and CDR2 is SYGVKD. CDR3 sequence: CAISEDTVGGQFF. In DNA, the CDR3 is TGTGCCATCAGTGAGGATACAGTGGGGGGCCAGTTCTTC.

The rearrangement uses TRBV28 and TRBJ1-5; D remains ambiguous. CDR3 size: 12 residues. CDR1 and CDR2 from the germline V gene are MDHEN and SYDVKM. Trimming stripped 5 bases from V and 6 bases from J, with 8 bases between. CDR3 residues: CASSPRAQPQHF. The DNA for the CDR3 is TGTGCCAGCAGTCCGAGGGCTCAGCCCCAGCATTTT. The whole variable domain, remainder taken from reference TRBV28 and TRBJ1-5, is DVKVTQSSRYLVKRTGEKVFLECVQDMDHENMFWYRQDPGLGLRLIYFSYDVKMKEKGDIPEGYSVSREKKERFSLILESASTNQTSMYLCASSPRAQPQHFGDGTRLSIL.

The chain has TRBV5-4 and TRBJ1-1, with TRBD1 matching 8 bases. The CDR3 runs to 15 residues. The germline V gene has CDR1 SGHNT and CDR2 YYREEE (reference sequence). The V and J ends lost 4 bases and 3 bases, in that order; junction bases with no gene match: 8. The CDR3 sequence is CASSLPTGVHTEAFF. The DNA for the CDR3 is TGTGCCAGCAGCCTACCGACAGGGGTTCACACTGAAGCTTTCTTT.

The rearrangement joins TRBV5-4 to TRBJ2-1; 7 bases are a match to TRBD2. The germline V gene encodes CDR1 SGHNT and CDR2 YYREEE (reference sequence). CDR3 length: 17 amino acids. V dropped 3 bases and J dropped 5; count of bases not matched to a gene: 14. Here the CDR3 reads CASSSWGLSRYDNEQFF. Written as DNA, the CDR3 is TGTGCCAGCAGCTCATGGGGACTATCCCGTTATGACAATGAGCAGTTCTTC.

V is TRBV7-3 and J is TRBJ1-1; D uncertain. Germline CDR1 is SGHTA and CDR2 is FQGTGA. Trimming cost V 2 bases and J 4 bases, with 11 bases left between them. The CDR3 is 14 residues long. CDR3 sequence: CASSLSRDGTEAFF. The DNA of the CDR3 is TGTGCCAGCAGCTTATCGAGGGATGGCACTGAAGCTTTCTTT.

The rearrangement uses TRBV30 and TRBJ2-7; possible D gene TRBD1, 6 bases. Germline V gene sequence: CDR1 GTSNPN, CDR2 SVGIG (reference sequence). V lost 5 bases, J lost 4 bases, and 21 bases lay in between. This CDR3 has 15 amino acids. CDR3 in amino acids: CAWDGTRDRGYEQYF. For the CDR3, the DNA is TGTGCCTGGGACGGGACAAGGGACCGAGGGTACGAGCAGTACTTC.

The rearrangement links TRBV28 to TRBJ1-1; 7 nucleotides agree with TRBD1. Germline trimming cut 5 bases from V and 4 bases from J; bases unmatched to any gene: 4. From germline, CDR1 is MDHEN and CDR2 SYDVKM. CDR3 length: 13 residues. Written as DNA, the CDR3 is TGTGCCAGCAGTCGACAGGGAGGCACTGAAGCTTTCTTT. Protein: CASSRQGGTEAFF. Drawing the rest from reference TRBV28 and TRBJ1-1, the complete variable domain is DVKVTQSSRYLVKRTGEKVFLECVQDMDHENMFWYRQDPGLGLRLIYFSYDVKMKEKGDIPEGYSVSREKKERFSLILESASTNQTSMYLCASSRQGGTEAFFGQGTRLTVV.

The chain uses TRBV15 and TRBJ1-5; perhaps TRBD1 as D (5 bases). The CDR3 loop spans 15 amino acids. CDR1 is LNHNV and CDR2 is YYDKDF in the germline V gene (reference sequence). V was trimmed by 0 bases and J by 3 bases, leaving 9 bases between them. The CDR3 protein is CATSRDKGNNQPQHF. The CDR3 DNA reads TGTGCCACCAGCAGAGATAAGGGGAACAATCAGCCCCAGCATTTT.